The 26 T cell receptor beta chains listed next were all sequenced from one sample in a study of blood T cells in healthy people across ages. Using a J-beta primer mix together with a sample-barcoded 5' primer, a second PCR was run for roughly 6 to 12 cycles. Each CDR3 protein gets one entry after TCRdb re-called the 5' RACE reads with MiXCR. Here the sample spans 1.4 million to 1.5 million distinct CDR3 sequences, about 40% being singletons. Source material: blood. The receptors were sampled from a woman younger than 35 in good health.

The chain combines TRBV4-2 with TRBJ2-3; D unresolved. The germline CDR1 and CDR2 sequences are LGHNA and YNFKEQ. The ends were cut back, 0 bases at V and 4 bases at J, with 5 bases in the middle. The CDR3 is 13 residues long. CDR3 bases: TGTGCCAGCAGCCAAGATTGGCCAGATACGCAGTATTTT. It encodes CASSQDWPDTQYF.

V usage is TRBV7-2 and J usage is TRBJ1-1, with TRBD1 as a possible D gene (5 bases). This CDR3 is built from 15 residues. Germline V gives CDR1 SGHTA, CDR2 FQGNSA. Trimming stripped 0 bases from V and 3 bases from J, with 11 bases between. CDR3 nucleotide sequence: TGTGCCAGCAGCTTAGCTTCGCAGGGATACACTGAAGCTTTCTTT. Translated, it gives CASSLASQGYTEAFF.

The table lists this clonotype with a few counts. The chain carries TRBV14 and TRBJ2-1; the match to TRBD2 covers 8 bases. The V gene end was trimmed by 5 bases and the J gene end by 8 bases; junction bases not matched to a gene: 11. CDR1 is SGHDN and CDR2 is FVKESK in the germline V gene. This CDR3 is 15 amino acids long. The CDR3 DNA sequence: TGTGCCAGCAGCTCATTCAGCGGGAGTAACGATGAGCAGTTCTTC. Its protein is CASSSFSGSNDEQFF. The full variable domain, completed using reference TRBV14 and TRBJ2-1, is EAGVTQFPSHSVIEKGQTVTLRCDPISGHDNLYWYRRVMGKEIKFLLHFVKESKQDESGMPNNRFLAERTGGTYSTLKVQPAELEDSGVYFCASSSFSGSNDEQFFGPGTRLTVL.

The rearrangement links TRBV6-4 to TRBJ1-5; D gene unclear. Germline CDR1 and CDR2: MRHNA and SNTAGT. V gave up 0 bases and J gave up 5 bases, with 14 bases separating them. The CDR3 is 16 amino acids. The CDR3 spells CASSDSRWVFDQPQHF. CDR3 DNA sequence: TGTGCCAGCAGTGACTCTAGGTGGGTCTTCGATCAGCCCCAGCATTTT.

As concerns this clonotype: A much larger clonotype is one base distant, so this may be a read error. J is TRBJ2-7 and V is TRBV7-9, with D perhaps matching TRBD2 (5 bases). The germline CDR1 and CDR2 sequences are SEHNR and FQNEAQ (reference sequence). There are 15 residues in the CDR3. V was cut by 5 bases and J by 7 bases, with 21 bases left in between. CDR3 DNA: TGTGCCAGCAGCGAAGTATTAGGACGGGAAAATGAGCAGTACTTC. Its translation is CASSEVLGRENEQYF.

This clonotype was observed a few times. This chain connects TRBV4-2 to TRBJ2-3, with D possibly being TRBD2 (7 bases). CDR1 LGHNA and CDR2 YNFKEQ come from the germline V gene. The CDR3 is 18 amino acids. The V gene lost 0 bases and the J gene lost 2 bases, with 18 bases spanning the gap. The CDR3 reads CASSQDRGGGTNTDTQYF. Here the CDR3 DNA reads TGTGCCAGCAGCCAAGATCGTGGAGGGGGGACTAACACAGATACGCAGTATTTT.

This clonotype was observed a handful of times. The chain recombines TRBV4-2 with TRBJ2-7; 8 nucleotides agree with TRBD2. The CDR3 runs to 15 residues. In germline, CDR1 is LGHNA, CDR2 YNFKEQ. Trimming removed 0 bases from V and 2 bases from J; junction bases left unmatched: 3. The CDR3 region is CASSQDTSGTYEQYF. The CDR3 nucleotides read TGTGCCAGCAGCCAAGACACTAGCGGAACCTACGAGCAGTACTTC.

The chain carries TRBV7-2 and TRBJ2-1; D may be TRBD2 (5 bases). Trimming took off 4 bases at V and 4 bases at J, with 14 bases between the two ends. CDR3 length equals 15 residues. The germline V gene encodes CDR1 SGHTA and CDR2 FQGNSA. CDR3: CASSSTSTSYNEQFF. The CDR3 nucleotides read TGTGCCAGCAGCTCCACTAGTACCTCGTACAATGAGCAGTTCTTC.

The chain recombines TRBV24-1 with TRBJ2-7, with 8 bases that match TRBD2. The trim removed 2 bases at V and 7 bases at J, leaving 21 bases unmatched. This CDR3 contains 19 residues. Germline V gene lookup returns CDR1 KGHDR and CDR2 SFDVKD. DNA for the CDR3: TGTGCCACCAGTGATTCGCCCGGAAATAGCGGGAATTCCTACAATGAGCAGTACTTC. It codes for CATSDSPGNSGNSYNEQYF.

This clonotype has a handful of counts. J is TRBJ2-3 and V is TRBV20-1, with 8 nucleotides matching TRBD2. The ends lost 3 bases at V and 1 base at J; junction bases unmatched: 12. The CDR3 loop spans 17 amino acids. Germline CDR1 is DFQATT and CDR2 is SNEGSKA (reference sequence). CDR3 coding DNA: TGCAGTGCTAGCTTGCCGGGGGGGGCCGTCGGCACAGATACGCAGTATTTT. It codes for CSASLPGGAVGTDTQYF.

This clonotype came up a few times. The V gene is TRBV4-1, the J gene TRBJ1-1; D not certain. This CDR3 is built from 15 residues. Trimming left V 4 bases short and J 0 bases short, with 12 bases between. CDR1 is MGHRA and CDR2 is YSYEKL in the germline V gene. The CDR3 reads CASSRGTSMNTEAFF. The CDR3 DNA reads TGCGCCAGCAGCCGTGGAACGAGCATGAACACTGAAGCTTTCTTT.

This clonotype showed up just a few times. The chain couples TRBV20-1 to TRBJ2-3; tentative D call: TRBD2 (6 bases). CDR1 and CDR2 from the germline V gene are DFQATT and SNEGSKA (reference sequence). The CDR3 contains 15 residues. V shed 3 bases and J shed 0 bases, with 13 bases lying between them. CDR3 protein: CSASLLASSTDTQYF. CDR3 nucleotides: TGCAGTGCTAGTCTTCTAGCGTCTAGCACAGATACGCAGTATTTT.

This clonotype was found once. The chain has TRBV3-1 and TRBJ2-3; unclear D gene. Per germline, CDR1 LGHDT and CDR2 YNNKEL (reference sequence). Between the trimmed V and J ends, which lost 0 bases and 0 bases, there was a span of 13 bases. This CDR3 is built from 17 residues. CDR3 loop: CASSQDRSGFSTDTQYF. CDR3 DNA sequence: TGTGCCAGCAGCCAAGATCGTTCCGGTTTTAGCACAGATACGCAGTATTTT.

The J gene is TRBJ2-2, the V gene TRBV11-2; a weak D match, TRBD1 (8 bases). Germline CDR1 reads SGHAT; CDR2 reads FQNNGV. The V and J ends lost 11 bases and 3 bases respectively, with 19 bases between them. The length of the CDR3 is 15 residues. The CDR3 DNA is TGTGCCTCCGGCGGGGGACAGGCCGACACCGGGGAGCTGTTTTTT. Translation: CASGGGQADTGELFF.

This chain uses TRBV6-2 or TRBV6-3 with TRBJ2-3; no clear D gene. The germline V gene encodes CDR1 MNHEY and CDR2 SVGEGT. The CDR3 is 17 amino acids. V was cut by 2 bases and J by 0 bases, with 15 bases left in between. DNA of the CDR3: TGTGCCAGCAGTTACCCCCGATGGGGAAATAGCACAGATACGCAGTATTTT. This translates into CASSYPRWGNSTDTQYF.

This clonotype has a handful of counts. The V gene is TRBV12-3 or TRBV12-4, the J gene TRBJ2-3; 8 bases map to TRBD2. The CDR3 runs 15 residues. J lost 7 bases, V lost 5 bases, and 11 bases had no gene match. In DNA form, the CDR3 reads TGTGCCAGCAGTCCCCTAGAGAGCGGGAGTAATACGCAGTATTTT. As protein: CASSPLESGSNTQYF.

The V gene is TRBV5-1, the J gene TRBJ2-3; the match to TRBD2 covers 7 bases. V lost 0 bases, J lost 0 bases, and 7 bases stayed unmatched. Looked up from germline, CDR1 is SGHRS and CDR2 is YFSETQ. The CDR3 loop spans 17 amino acids. This CDR3 reads CASSLALTSVSTDTQYF. As DNA, the CDR3 is TGCGCCAGCAGCTTGGCCCTCACTAGCGTCAGCACAGATACGCAGTATTTT.

This clonotype appeared a few times. The V gene is TRBV5-1, the J gene TRBJ2-5; 7 nucleotides align to TRBD1. Germline-derived CDR1 and CDR2 are SGHRS and YFSETQ. The CDR3 has 16 amino acids. Trimming took 0 bases from V and 2 from J; bases not matched to a gene: 7. The CDR3 loop is CASSLAGQQKQETQYF. The CDR3, as DNA: TGCGCCAGCAGCTTGGCGGGACAGCAAAAACAAGAGACCCAGTACTTC.

CDR3 sequence: CASSSGETSGSQGQFF. CDR3 coding DNA: TGTGCCAGCAGCAGTGGCGAGACTAGCGGTTCCCAAGGGCAGTTCTTC. This chain connects TRBV7-2 to TRBJ2-1, with 9 bases matching TRBD2. Germline CDR1 and CDR2: SGHTA and FQGNSA. The CDR3 contains 16 residues. The junction had 17 bases not matched to a gene; V was cut back by 5 bases and J by 12 bases.

The chain joins TRBV3-1 to TRBJ2-5; D is ambiguous. Trimming pared 10 bases from V and 4 bases from J, leaving 10 bases between. This CDR3 comprises 11 residues. Germline-derived CDR1 and CDR2 are LGHDT and YNNKEL (reference sequence). The CDR3 sequence is CATAVGETQYF. For the CDR3, the DNA is TGTGCCACCGCTGTGGGAGAGACCCAGTACTTC.

V gene TRBV20-1 combines with J gene TRBJ1-2; D may be TRBD1 (6 bases). The CDR3 sequence is 14 residues long. Germline V lookup: CDR1 DFQATT, CDR2 SNEGSKA (reference sequence). The CDR3 bases are TGCAGCCCGGGGATGCGGCAGGGGATAGGTGGCTACACCTTC. Amino acids: CSPGMRQGIGGYTF.

This sequence joins TRBV27 and TRBJ2-5; D unresolved. The V gene's germline CDR1 is MNHEY and CDR2 SMNVEV (reference sequence). Trimming removed 6 bases at V and 2 bases at J, with 13 bases between. The CDR3 runs to 14 residues. The CDR3 sequence is CASSLPVGQETQYF. CDR3 nucleotides: TGTGCCAGCAGCCTCCCCGTAGGTCAAGAGACCCAGTACTTC.

Concerning this clonotype itself: A junction boundary mismatches the germline segment, possibly from a read error. The chain couples TRBV20-1 to TRBJ1-2; tentative D call: TRBD1 (5 bases). The CDR3 is 13 residues long. CDR1 DFQATT and CDR2 SNEGSKA come from the germline V gene (reference sequence). The CDR3, as DNA: TGCAGTGCCAGACAGAGAACTAACTATGGCCACACCTTC. Protein sequence: CSARQRTNYGHTF.

This clonotype was picked up a small number of times. V gene TRBV29-1 combines with J gene TRBJ2-3, with 11 bases aligning to TRBD2. The CDR3 sequence is 15 residues long. Germline values: CDR1 SQVTM, CDR2 ANQGSEA. With V trimmed by 2 bases and J by 3 bases, 4 bases remained unmatched. DNA for the CDR3: TGCAGCGTTGAAAACCGACTAGCGGGAACAGATACGCAGTATTTT. This translates into CSVENRLAGTDTQYF.

The CDR3 is CSATGQGRTGELFF. CDR3 DNA: TGCAGTGCTACCGGACAGGGGCGGACCGGGGAGCTGTTTTTT. V gene TRBV20-1 combines with J gene TRBJ2-2, with 9 bases matching TRBD1. The germline V gene has CDR1 DFQATT and CDR2 SNEGSKA (reference sequence). After removal of 4 bases from V and 5 bases from J, the junction contained 5 bases not matched to a gene. The CDR3 loop spans 14 amino acids.

The chain is built from TRBV6-2 or TRBV6-3 and TRBJ2-7; D unclear. Germline loops: CDR1 MNHEY, CDR2 SVGEGT. Trimming left V 6 bases short and J 3 bases short, with 15 bases between. This CDR3 comprises 14 residues. The DNA of the CDR3 is TGTGCCAGCAGCCTTGGCGGAGCGAACTACGAGCAGTACTTC. Translation gives CASSLGGANYEQYF.